The 12 T cell receptor beta chains below come from one sample, sequenced in a study of post-analysis software for immune sequencing data. Points from the study as a whole: Five or six TRBV segments, TRBV5-6, TRBV5-1 and TRBV20-1 among them, were found more frequent in patients than controls.

Presence of unique molecular identifiers characterized the TCR beta cDNA libraries. Each CDR3 protein is one row after TCRdb ran MiXCR on the PCR reads. Seen here are roughly 870,000 distinct CDR3 sequences, about 53% observed once, and the top ten hold approximately 4.4%. For these receptors, no antigen is known. The sequencing sample was made of blood. The receptor set was obtained from a girl aged 5 to 17 with multiple sclerosis.

In its sample, this clonotype was seen a few times. This rearrangement joins TRBV5-1 to TRBJ2-1; D is perhaps TRBD2 (7 bases). This CDR3 has 16 amino acids. From germline, CDR1 is SGHRS and CDR2 YFSETQ. Trimming removed 1 base from V and 4 bases from J, with 15 bases in between. CDR3 protein: CASSLWAGAEYNEQFF. For the CDR3, the DNA is TGCGCCAGCAGCTTGTGGGCGGGGGCTGAATACAATGAGCAGTTCTTC.

This clonotype turned up a few times. The chain joins TRBV29-1 to TRBJ1-1; 7 nucleotides line up with TRBD1. The CDR3 runs to 13 residues. V dropped 6 bases and J dropped 0; count of bases not matched to a gene: 4. The germline gives CDR1 SQVTM, CDR2 ANQGSEA. CDR3 bases: TGCAGCGTGGCGGACAGGATGAACACTGAAGCTTTCTTT. Translation gives CSVADRMNTEAFF.

The sample holds many counts of this clonotype. The CDR3 DNA follows: TGTGCCATCAACCCTCGGAGGGAATCCGGGGAGCTGTTTTTT. It encodes CAINPRRESGELFF. The V and J genes are TRBV10-3 and TRBJ2-2, with D perhaps TRBD2 (6 bases). Germline-derived CDR1 and CDR2 are ENHRY and SYGVKD. The germline V and J ends were trimmed by 7 bases and 6 bases, with 15 bases remaining between them. This CDR3 has 14 amino acids.

The chain joins TRBV15 to TRBJ1-1; the match to TRBD1 covers 8 bases. Unmatched junction bases numbered 8, after V lost 4 bases and J lost 4 bases. This CDR3 spans 15 amino acids. Germline CDR1 and CDR2: LNHNV and YYDKDF (reference sequence). The CDR3 loop is CATSIDRGLSTEAFF. The CDR3 bases are TGTGCCACCAGCATTGACAGGGGCCTTTCCACTGAAGCTTTCTTT.

Here the CDR3 DNA reads TGTGCCAGCAGTTATGTGGGATCTCCTGAAACTGAAGCTTTCTTT. It yields the protein CASSYVGSPETEAFF. The rearrangement uses TRBV6-5 and TRBJ1-1; D gene ambiguous. Germline V gives CDR1 MNHEY, CDR2 SVGAGI. This CDR3 has 15 residues. V was trimmed by 3 bases and J by 5 bases, leaving 16 bases between them.

This clonotype was detected a few times. The chain links TRBV7-9 to TRBJ1-2; D is unclear. There are 15 residues in the CDR3. The V and J ends lost 1 base and 2 bases respectively, with 11 bases between them. Germline V lookup: CDR1 SEHNR, CDR2 FQNEAQ (reference sequence). CDR3 sequence reads: CASSLGGSGNYGYTF. The CDR3 region has the DNA TGTGCCAGCAGCTTAGGGGGAAGCGGGAACTATGGCTACACCTTC.

V gene TRBV20-1 combines with J gene TRBJ2-1, with 8 bases aligning to TRBD2. Germline trimming cut 7 bases from V and 10 bases from J; bases unmatched to any gene: 6. Germline values: CDR1 DFQATT, CDR2 SNEGSKA (reference sequence). The CDR3 totals 11 residues. The CDR3 nucleotides are TGCAGTGTCCCGGGAGGGGACGAGCAGTTCTTC. Translated: CSVPGGDEQFF.

This chain joins TRBV6-5 and TRBJ2-3; D possibly corresponds to TRBD1 (6 bases). The CDR3 has 11 residues. V was pared by 9 bases and J by 4 bases, with 8 bases between. Germline V gene data show CDR1 as MNHEY and CDR2 as SVGAGI. CDR3 region: CASKGADTQYF. The CDR3 DNA reads TGTGCCAGTAAGGGGGCAGATACGCAGTATTTT.

The chain is built from TRBV5-1 and TRBJ2-3, with D possibly TRBD2 on 6 matching bases. The germline gives CDR1 SGHRS, CDR2 YFSETQ. V gave up 1 base and J gave up 0 bases, with 18 bases separating them. The CDR3 covers 18 residues. CDR3 in amino acids: CASSLYVSGYRSTDTQYF. DNA for the CDR3: TGCGCCAGCAGCTTGTACGTTAGCGGATACCGAAGCACAGATACGCAGTATTTT.

The gene calls are TRBV6-6 and TRBJ2-1, with no clear D. This CDR3 contains 11 residues. Germline V gene data show CDR1 as MNHNY and CDR2 as SVGAGI (reference sequence). Trimming left V 6 bases short and J 6 bases short, with 6 bases between. CDR3 protein: CASRLSNEQFF. For the CDR3, the DNA is TGTGCCAGCAGGTTAAGCAATGAGCAGTTCTTC.

Only a few counts were recorded for this clonotype. This chain links TRBV6-2 or TRBV6-3 with TRBJ1-5, with TRBD1 identical over 8 bases. The length of the CDR3 is 16 residues. The V gene end was trimmed by 2 bases and the J gene end by 3 bases; junction bases not matched to a gene: 6. Germline CDR1 MNHEY, CDR2 SVGEGT. The DNA of the CDR3 is TGTGCCAGCAGTTACCCCAGGACAGGGTTCAATCAGCCCCAGCATTTT. Amino acids: CASSYPRTGFNQPQHF.

The chain links TRBV29-1 to TRBJ2-5; 11 bases match TRBD2. This CDR3 region has 12 residues. CDR1 and CDR2 from the germline V gene are SQVTM and ANQGSEA. V lost 7 bases and J lost 5; bases outside the gene matches: 3. This chain's CDR3 is CSAVAGGETQYF. The CDR3 region has the DNA TGCAGCGCTGTAGCGGGAGGGGAGACCCAGTACTTC.